One and the same sample provided the 12 T cell receptor beta chains below, sequenced in a study of T cell repertoires in cytomegalovirus infection. TCRdb re-called the reads through MiXCR, storing one row per CDR3 protein. This sample carries 500,000 or so distinct CDR3 sequences, 16% of them seen once, and the ten largest clones take roughly a quarter. Sequences were obtained from CD8+ T cells from PBMCs. The receptors shown here come from a human donor in good health (CMV status not recorded). Some clones in this sample may be carry-over from other donors' samples.

V usage is TRBV9 and J usage is TRBJ2-2, with D perhaps matching TRBD1 or TRBD2 (6 bases each). Germline V CDR1 and CDR2: SGDLS, YYNGEE. This CDR3 comprises 17 residues. V shed 2 bases and J shed 1 base, with 15 bases lying between them. This CDR3 is CASSVPFGGGNTGELFF. CDR3 nucleotide sequence: TGTGCCAGCAGCGTCCCTTTCGGGGGCGGGAACACCGGGGAGCTGTTTTTT.

Notes on this clonotype: At one of its ends the junction is not consistent with the germline gene, which may arise from a read error. The chain employs TRBV5-1 and TRBJ2-3; 13 nucleotides match TRBD2. Looked up from germline, CDR1 is SGHRS and CDR2 is YFSETQ. The CDR3 contains 16 residues. In DNA, the CDR3 is TGCGCCAACAGCCCCGGGACTAGCGGGGACAAACCCTCCGAGTATTTT. Translating gives CANSPGTSGDKPSEYF.

This clonotype was counted a few times. V usage is TRBV27 and J usage is TRBJ1-4; 7 bases fit TRBD1. The ends lost 3 bases at V and 8 bases at J; junction bases unmatched: 6. CDR3 length: 14 residues. Germline-derived CDR1 and CDR2 are MNHEY and SMNVEV (reference sequence). The CDR3 DNA sequence: TGTGCCAGCAGTTTGACAGGGCCGGACGAAAAACTGTTTTTT. It is translated as CASSLTGPDEKLFF.

The sample holds many counts of this clonotype. This sequence joins TRBV7-9 and TRBJ2-5; 7 nucleotides match TRBD1. Germline CDR1 SEHNR, CDR2 FQNEAQ (reference sequence). The CDR3 runs 16 residues. With 3 bases clipped from V and 3 bases from J, the junction kept 10 bases outside the gene matches. The CDR3 nucleotides are TGTGCCAGCAGCTTGGGGTCCCGGGACAGCAAAGAGACCCAGTACTTC. Amino acids: CASSLGSRDSKETQYF.

A note on this clonotype: One base away lies a much larger clone, so this may be a sequencing read error. The missing conserved phenylalanine or tryptophan at the end of this CDR3 makes a read error likely. The rearrangement joins TRBV7-6 to TRBJ2-5; TRBD1 agrees at 9 bases. V lost 5 bases, J lost 4 bases, and 5 bases stayed unmatched. CDR3 length: 14 residues. Per the germline V gene, CDR1 is SGHVS and CDR2 is FNYEAQ. The CDR3 reads CASSHRGRGETQYL. The CDR3 nucleotides are TGTGCCAGCAGCCACAGGGGGCGCGGAGAGACCCAGTACTTA.

The J gene is TRBJ2-5, the V gene TRBV6-6; tentative D call: TRBD1 (5 bases). The CDR3 extends over 11 amino acids. CDR1 and CDR2 from the germline V gene are MNHNY and SVGAGI (reference sequence). Trimming stripped 7 bases from V and 3 bases from J, with 6 bases between. The CDR3, as DNA: TGTGCCAGCACCAGGGAAGAGACCCAGTACTTC. Translation gives CASTREETQYF.

This clonotype was seen only a few times. The V gene is TRBV3-1, the J gene TRBJ2-7; 7 bases agree with TRBD2. V shed 1 base and J 2 bases; nucleotides not matched to a gene: 5. The CDR3 extends over 15 amino acids. The V gene's germline CDR1 is LGHDT and CDR2 YNNKEL (reference sequence). The CDR3 nucleotides read TGTGCCAGCAGCCAAGGTCTAGCGGCCACCTACGAGCAGTACTTC. This gives the protein CASSQGLAATYEQYF.

In this sample, this clonotype turned up a few times. The chain uses TRBV10-2 and TRBJ2-3; 7 bases line up with TRBD2. V trimming: 5 bases; J trimming: 4 bases; junction bases outside the gene matches: 6. The germline gives CDR1 WSHSY, CDR2 SAAADI. The CDR3 spans 14 residues. CDR3 amino acids: CASSSLAESDTQYF. In nucleotides, the CDR3 is TGCGCCAGCAGTTCCCTAGCGGAGTCAGATACGCAGTATTTT.

This clonotype appeared many times. The V and J genes are TRBV7-9 and TRBJ2-3; D not certain. CDR1 SEHNR and CDR2 FQNEAQ come from the germline V gene (reference sequence). V gave up 3 bases and J gave up 7 bases, with 8 bases separating them. The CDR3 is 12 amino acids. The CDR3 here is CASSFRAHTQYF. The CDR3 coding sequence is TGTGCCAGCAGCTTCCGGGCACATACGCAGTATTTT.

Worth noting for this clonotype: The germline gene is not matched at one end of the junction; a read error may be the cause. DNA for the CDR3: TGTGCCAGCAGCCCCATACCCGGACAGGGGGCGACAGATACGCAGTATTTT. Its protein product is CASSPIPGQGATDTQYF. V gene TRBV4-1 combines with J gene TRBJ2-3; 11 positions match TRBD1. The CDR3 runs 17 residues. Germline lookup yields CDR1 MGHRA and CDR2 YSYEKL.

This clonotype was counted a few times. The rearrangement joins TRBV5-8 to TRBJ2-1; 7 positions match TRBD2. Germline V gene data show CDR1 as SGHTS and CDR2 as YDEGEE. The length of the CDR3 is 15 residues. With 0 bases clipped from V and 3 bases from J, the junction kept 3 bases outside the gene matches. The CDR3 here is CASSLELAIYNEQFF. The DNA for the CDR3 is TGTGCCAGCAGCTTGGAACTAGCGATCTACAATGAGCAGTTCTTC.

The J gene is TRBJ1-1, the V gene TRBV20-1; 8 bases fit TRBD1. Germline CDR1 DFQATT, CDR2 SNEGSKA (reference sequence). This CDR3 has 17 amino acids. The V and J ends lost 6 bases and 0 bases, in that order; junction bases with no gene match: 15. The CDR3 DNA follows: TGCAGTGCAGAATACCATCAGGGGGCGCAGGTGAACACTGAAGCTTTCTTT. Translated, it gives CSAEYHQGAQVNTEAFF.